The sequence of this T cell receptor (beta chain) was determined in a study of blood T cell repertoires in COVID-19. Study in general: Donors in the United States, Italy and Spain gave samples during acute or convalescent COVID-19. PBMCs, B-cell-depleted T cells, or T cells provided the cDNA or gDNA that made up the material.

Germline assignment: CDR1 MNHNY and CDR2 SVGAGI (reference sequence). The V gene end was trimmed by 5 bases and the J gene end by 0 bases; junction bases not matched to a gene: 8. This CDR3 spans 17 amino acids. Authors' analysis steps: Counts of nucleated cells, estimated from reference gene primer amplification, were obtained. Assay: immunoSEQ multiplex PCR; the TCRdb copy retains only in-frame clones and omits some. V and J calls plus clone size are reproduced from that table; the DNA served to infer D and trimming. This sample carries around 98,000 clones, around 84% of them seen once, and the ten largest clones take approximately 15%.

The clonotype was recovered from a woman aged 55-69 years with acute or convalescent COVID-19. The specimen was peripheral blood. This sequence joins TRBV6-6 and TRBJ2-1; 9 bases line up with TRBD1. Here the CDR3 DNA reads TGTGCCAGCAGTCCATCCGGGACAGGGCTCTCCTACAATGAGCAGTTCTTC. Amino acid sequence: CASSPSGTGLSYNEQFF.